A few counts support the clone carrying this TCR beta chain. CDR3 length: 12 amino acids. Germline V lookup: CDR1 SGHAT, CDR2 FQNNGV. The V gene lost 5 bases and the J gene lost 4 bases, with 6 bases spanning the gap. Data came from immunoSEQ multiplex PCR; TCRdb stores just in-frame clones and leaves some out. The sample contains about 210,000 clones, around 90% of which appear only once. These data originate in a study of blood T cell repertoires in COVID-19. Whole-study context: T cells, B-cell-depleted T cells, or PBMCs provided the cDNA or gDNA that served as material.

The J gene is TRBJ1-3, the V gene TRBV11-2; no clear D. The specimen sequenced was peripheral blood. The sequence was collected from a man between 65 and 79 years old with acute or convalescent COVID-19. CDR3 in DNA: TGTGCCAGCAGCACCAGGGGAAACACCATATATTTT. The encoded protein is CASSTRGNTIYF.